This T cell receptor (beta chain) was identified during a study of response to subunit inactivated influenza vaccine. CDR1 and CDR2 from the germline V gene are LGHNA and YNFKEQ. The CDR3 spans 15 residues. V was cut by 1 base and J by 4 bases, with 11 bases left in between. General observations from the study: Each seasonal flu vaccination may recruit only limited new T cells, authors suggested.

TCRdb fed the RT-PCR reads into MiXCR, producing one record per CDR3 protein. This table has under 850,000 distinct CDR3 sequences, under 20% appearing once. Only a few counts were recorded for this clonotype. Antigen specificity is unknown. V gene TRBV4-2 combines with J gene TRBJ1-5, with no clear D. The source of this sequence is a man over 45 who received an inactivated influenza vaccine. The specimen was PBMCs from blood, collected 5 to 6 days after vaccination. CDR3 sequence (DNA): TGTGCCAGCAGCCAAGGTCAGGCGATAAATCAGCCCCAGCATTTT. It encodes CASSQGQAINQPQHF.